These 20 T cell receptor beta chains originate from one sample sequenced in a study of neurological immune-mediated disorders. TCRdb re-called the 5' RACE reads with MiXCR, one entry per CDR3 protein. This table has more than 70,000 distinct CDR3 sequences, 10% to 13% appearing once. Source material: PBMCs. Receptor source: a man aged 40-49 years in good health.

In its sample, this clonotype was seen many times. V is TRBV20-1 and J is TRBJ2-7; D is uncertain. The germline V gene encodes CDR1 DFQATT and CDR2 SNEGSKA (reference sequence). This CDR3 spans 13 amino acids. The V gene lost 5 bases and the J gene lost 3 bases, with 14 bases spanning the gap. CDR3: CSAGYEQDYEQYF. The CDR3 nucleotides read TGCAGTGCTGGCTACGAGCAAGACTACGAGCAGTACTTC.

In this sample, this clonotype turned up many times. This sequence joins TRBV7-2 and TRBJ1-2; 9 bases fit TRBD1. This CDR3 has 14 residues. CDR1 and CDR2 (germline): SGHTA, FQGNSA. V lost 1 base and J lost 8; bases outside the gene matches: 5. For the CDR3, the DNA is TGTGCCAGCAGCTTAGGGCGGACAGGGGTCGGCTACACCTTC. Translating gives CASSLGRTGVGYTF.

This clonotype was picked up many times. This rearrangement joins TRBV7-9 to TRBJ1-5; possibly TRBD1 for D (6 bases). This CDR3 has 14 amino acids. Per germline, CDR1 SEHNR and CDR2 FQNEAQ (reference sequence). The V and J ends lost 5 bases and 0 bases respectively, with 8 bases between them. Here the CDR3 DNA reads TGTGCCAGCAGCGTCAGGGGTAGCAATCAGCCCCAGCATTTT. It is translated as CASSVRGSNQPQHF.

On this clonotype itself: A much larger clone lies a single base off, so this may be a read error. The chain links TRBV20-1 to TRBJ2-2, with TRBD1 matching over 10 bases. The CDR3 runs to 15 residues. Per germline, CDR1 DFQATT and CDR2 SNEGSKA (reference sequence). This chain's CDR3 is CSATDRGPNTGEMFF. CDR3 nucleotides: TGCAGTGCCACTGACAGGGGGCCGAACACCGGGGAGATGTTTTTT.

This clonotype was detected ten times or more. This chain joins TRBV6-5 and TRBJ2-7, with D maybe TRBD2 (5 bases). Trimming shortened V by 6 bases and J by 2 bases, and 11 bases separated the two germline ends. In germline, CDR1 is MNHEY, CDR2 SVGAGI. The CDR3 has 13 amino acids. CDR3 DNA: TGTGCCAGCAGCCTGAAACTAGCCTACGAGCAGTACTTC. This codes for CASSLKLAYEQYF.

This clonotype has ten or more counts. The chain is built from TRBV10-3 and TRBJ2-7; possible D gene TRBD1, 5 bases. Between the trimmed V and J ends, which lost 3 bases and 4 bases, there was a span of 16 bases. Germline V gene lookup returns CDR1 ENHRY and CDR2 SYGVKD. This CDR3 is 15 amino acids long. CDR3 region: CAISDPPQGQYEQYF. The CDR3 DNA is TGTGCCATCAGTGATCCCCCCCAGGGCCAGTACGAGCAGTACTTC.

This clonotype came up many times. This chain links TRBV25-1 with TRBJ2-1, with 8 bases aligning to TRBD2. The germline V gene encodes CDR1 MGHDK and CDR2 SYGVNS. The ends lost 4 bases at V and 9 bases at J; junction bases unmatched: 11. CDR3 length: 15 amino acids. CDR3 residues: CASSGSGPRGGEQFF. The DNA for the CDR3 is TGTGCCAGCAGTGGATCCGGGCCTCGGGGGGGTGAGCAGTTCTTC.

This clonotype was seen at least ten times. V and J are TRBV7-8 and TRBJ2-7; 11 bases agree with TRBD2. Per the germline V gene, CDR1 is SGHVS and CDR2 is FQNEAQ. This CDR3 region has 14 residues. After removal of 4 bases from V and 2 bases from J, the junction contained 1 base not matched to a gene. CDR3 bases: TGTGCCAGCAGCTCGGGACTAGCGGCCTACGAGCAGTACTTC. Translating gives CASSSGLAAYEQYF.

This clonotype was recorded many times. This sequence joins TRBV28 and TRBJ2-7, with D maybe TRBD2 (6 bases). Trimming left V 5 bases short and J 6 bases short, with 26 bases between. The CDR3 has 17 residues. Germline V lookup: CDR1 MDHEN, CDR2 SYDVKM. The CDR3 DNA reads TGTGCCAGCAGTCTCCAACGGGCTGGGGCGGGAATGGGCGAGCAGTACTTC. Protein product: CASSLQRAGAGMGEQYF. The full variable domain, in which reference TRBV28 and TRBJ2-7 provide the parts outside the CDR3, is DVKVTQSSRYLVKRTGEKVFLECVQDMDHENMFWYRQDPGLGLRLIYFSYDVKMKEKGDIPEGYSVSREKKERFSLILESASTNQTSMYLCASSLQRAGAGMGEQYFGPGTRLTVT.

Ten or more counts support this clonotype. This chain joins TRBV5-6 and TRBJ1-1; a possible D gene is TRBD1 (6 bases). The CDR3 has 16 amino acids. Germline V gene lookup returns CDR1 SGHDT and CDR2 YYEEEE. Trimming removed 2 bases from V and 0 bases from J, with 14 bases in between. The CDR3 nucleotides are TGTGCCAGCAGCTTCGGTCTCGGGGGCATGAACACTGAAGCTTTCTTT. The encoded protein is CASSFGLGGMNTEAFF. Filled out from reference TRBV5-6 and TRBJ1-1, the complete variable domain reads DAGVTQSPTHLIKTRGQQVTLRCSPKSGHDTVSWYQQALGQGPQFIFQYYEEEERQRGNFPDRFSGHQFPNYSSELNVNALLLGDSALYLCASSFGLGGMNTEAFFGQGTRLTVV.

In its sample, this clonotype was seen many times. V is TRBV5-1 and J is TRBJ2-7; D is undetermined. The CDR3 loop spans 15 amino acids. Germline lookup yields CDR1 SGHRS and CDR2 YFSETQ. Trimming shortened V by 0 bases and J by 4 bases, and 14 bases separated the two germline ends. The CDR3 nucleotides are TGCGCCAGCAGCTTGGATGGTTACTCTTGGTACGAGCAGTACTTC. It specifies CASSLDGYSWYEQYF.

There are a few counts of this clonotype. This chain links TRBV2 with TRBJ2-3; D is unclear. The CDR3 is 14 amino acids. V was pared by 7 bases and J by 0 bases, with 11 bases between. Germline V CDR1 and CDR2: SNHLY, FYNNEI. The CDR3 nucleotides are TGTGCCAGCAAGCCCAACCCTAGCACAGATACGCAGTATTTT. Its translation is CASKPNPSTDTQYF.

This clonotype was seen ten or more times. The chain recombines TRBV20-1 with TRBJ2-3; a possible D gene is TRBD2 (5 bases). Germline V gene data show CDR1 as DFQATT and CDR2 as SNEGSKA (reference sequence). CDR3 length: 13 amino acids. The germline V and J ends were trimmed by 6 bases and 4 bases, with 14 bases remaining between them. CDR3 protein: CSAMTSGADTQYF. For the CDR3, the DNA is TGCAGTGCGATGACTTCCGGGGCAGATACGCAGTATTTT.

This clonotype was seen repeatedly, ten times or more. The chain employs TRBV6-2 or TRBV6-3 and TRBJ2-7; D possibly matches TRBD1 or TRBD2 (5 bases each). This CDR3 comprises 12 residues. The germline CDR1 and CDR2 sequences are MNHEY and SVGEGT. V was shortened by 8 bases and J by 2 bases, with 10 bases between the two germline ends. CDR3 DNA sequence: TGTGCCAGCGAGGGGAATACCTACGAGCAGTACTTC. This sequence encodes CASEGNTYEQYF.

The chain combines TRBV18 with TRBJ2-3; D remains ambiguous. The germline V gene encodes CDR1 KGHSH and CDR2 LQKENI. Trimming stripped 3 bases from V and 6 bases from J, with 13 bases between. The CDR3 is made up of 14 amino acids. The CDR3 sequence: CASSPGQLTDTQYF. DNA of the CDR3: TGTGCCAGCTCACCGGGCCAATTGACGGATACGCAGTATTTT.

This chain uses TRBV19 with TRBJ2-3, with TRBD2 identical over 14 bases. CDR3 length: 19 amino acids. J lost 0 bases, V lost 1 base, and 6 bases had no gene match. Germline CDR1 is LNHDA and CDR2 is SQIVND (reference sequence). In DNA form, the CDR3 reads TGTGCCAGTAGTATAGGAGGACTAGCGGGGGGTACTAGCACAGATACGCAGTATTTT. Translating gives CASSIGGLAGGTSTDTQYF.

This clonotype was seen ten or more times. V gene TRBV5-1 combines with J gene TRBJ2-1, with 8 bases aligning to TRBD2. Germline CDR1 SGHRS, CDR2 YFSETQ. CDR3 length: 16 amino acids. J lost 4 bases, V lost 2 bases, and 8 bases had no gene match. Written as DNA, the CDR3 is TGCGCCAGCAGCTTAACTACTAGCGGAGGGTACAATGAGCAGTTCTTC. Protein: CASSLTTSGGYNEQFF.

This clonotype occurred many times. This rearrangement joins TRBV5-1 to TRBJ1-1; TRBD1 agrees at 7 bases. Trimming cost V 4 bases and J 1 base; bases outside gene matches: 4. Germline CDR1 reads SGHRS; CDR2 reads YFSETQ. CDR3 size: 14 residues. The CDR3 reads CASSLGTANTEAFF. Here the CDR3 DNA reads TGCGCCAGCAGCCTCGGGACAGCGAACACTGAAGCTTTCTTT.

This clonotype was picked up many times. The chain carries TRBV10-3 and TRBJ1-2, with a tentative D call TRBD1 (5 bases). The V end was cut by 2 bases, the J end by 4 bases, with 11 bases between. The CDR3 is 14 residues long. CDR1 and CDR2 from the germline V gene are ENHRY and SYGVKD. The chain's CDR3 is CAISEPGTAYGYTF. The CDR3, as DNA: TGTGCCATCAGTGAGCCGGGGACGGCCTATGGCTACACCTTC.

This clonotype has at least ten counts. The chain combines TRBV9 with TRBJ1-2, with 11 nucleotides matching TRBD1. The J segment lost 2 bases and the V segment lost 4 bases, leaving 7 bases of the junction unmatched. There are 16 residues in the CDR3. The germline V gene has CDR1 SGDLS and CDR2 YYNGEE. The CDR3 DNA follows: TGTGCCAGCAGCCCTGGAGGACAGGGGGCAAACTATGGCTACACCTTC. Translated, it gives CASSPGGQGANYGYTF.